Each of the 26 T cell receptor beta chains below was sequenced from the same sample in a study of human T cells and chemical hapten exposure. TCRdb re-analysed the RACE reads in MiXCR, keeping a single row per CDR3 protein. The sample consists of some 350,000 distinct CDR3 sequences, nearly 6.5% of them appearing once. The time point was: patch test 2, 6 weeks after DPC sensitization. Treatment meaning: therapeutic diphenylcyclopropenone sensitization with weekly scalp DPC. Sequenced material: whole blood, taken in connection with sensitization to the hapten diphenylcyclopropenone (DPC). Receptor source: a young woman with alopecia areata. Some clones in this sample may be carry-over from other donors' samples.

J is TRBJ2-7 and V is TRBV5-4, with D tentatively TRBD1 (6 bases). Per germline, CDR1 SGHNT and CDR2 YYREEE (reference sequence). The CDR3 is made up of 14 amino acids. V was clipped by 3 bases and J by 6 bases, with 16 bases between them. The CDR3 bases are TGTGCCAGCAGCTACCCCCCGACAGGAGGCGAGCAGTACTTC. Translated, it gives CASSYPPTGGEQYF.

The chain employs TRBV12-3 or TRBV12-4 and TRBJ2-6, with D hard to call. This CDR3 contains 14 residues. V dropped 6 bases and J dropped 4 bases, with 10 bases sitting between them. Here the CDR3 reads CASSASTGANVLTF. The CDR3 DNA sequence: TGTGCCAGCAGCGCCTCCACAGGGGCCAACGTCCTGACTTTC.

DNA of the CDR3: TGTGCCAGCAGAGGACAGGGACCCTACAATGAGCAGTTCTTC. Encoded protein: CASRGQGPYNEQFF. The chain combines TRBV6-5 with TRBJ2-1, with 8 positions matching TRBD1. The germline gives CDR1 MNHEY, CDR2 SVGAGI. Trimming at V came to 6 bases and at J to 2 bases, leaving 3 bases not matched to a gene. The CDR3 loop spans 14 amino acids.

This sequence joins TRBV18 and TRBJ2-2, with a tentative D call TRBD2 (6 bases). V was cut by 7 bases and J by 5 bases, with 14 bases left in between. The V gene's germline CDR1 is KGHSH and CDR2 LQKENI. The CDR3 is 14 amino acids. The CDR3 loop is CASFPDGGTGELFF. In DNA form, the CDR3 reads TGTGCCAGCTTCCCCGACGGGGGAACCGGGGAGCTGTTTTTT.

This clonotype was counted at least ten times. CDR3 bases: TGTGCCAGCAGTTACGGGTCTAGCAATCAGCCCCAGCATTTT. It specifies CASSYGSSNQPQHF. The chain recombines TRBV6-5 with TRBJ1-5, with D uncertain. This CDR3 has 14 residues. Trimming took 2 bases from V and 0 from J, leaving 5 bases between them. Germline V gene sequence: CDR1 MNHEY, CDR2 SVGAGI.

In this sample, this clonotype turned up many times. The genes are TRBV7-8 and TRBJ2-2; D is unclear. CDR3 length: 14 amino acids. CDR1 is SGHVS and CDR2 is FQNEAQ in the germline V gene. Trimming removed 1 base from V and 2 bases from J, with 5 bases in between. CDR3 coding DNA: TGTGCCAGCAGCTTAGGGATTAACACCGGGGAGCTGTTTTTT. Translating gives CASSLGINTGELFF.

V and J are TRBV6-6 and TRBJ1-1; D is ambiguous. Trimming removed 2 bases at V and 4 bases at J, with 11 bases between. The CDR3 is 14 amino acids. Germline V gives CDR1 MNHNY, CDR2 SVGAGI (reference sequence). CDR3 in amino acids: CASSYSLPGTEAFF. CDR3 sequence (DNA): TGTGCCAGCAGTTACAGTTTACCTGGCACTGAAGCTTTCTTT.

The sample holds many counts of this clonotype. The chain joins TRBV29-1 to TRBJ1-2, with a weak D call TRBD1 (5 bases). The CDR3 is made up of 12 amino acids. V lost 7 bases and J 5 bases, leaving 14 bases between the germline ends. Per the germline V gene, CDR1 is SQVTM and CDR2 is ANQGSEA. The CDR3 is CSAGDRQYGYTF. The CDR3 DNA reads TGCAGCGCCGGAGACAGACAATATGGCTACACCTTC.

This clonotype was seen a handful of times. The chain combines TRBV27 with TRBJ1-1; 9 positions agree with TRBD1. V shed 5 bases and J 5 bases; nucleotides not matched to a gene: 9. There are 15 residues in the CDR3. In germline, CDR1 is MNHEY, CDR2 SMNVEV (reference sequence). CDR3 DNA: TGTGCCAGCAGTCCCGGGACAGGGTGGAGTACTGAAGCTTTCTTT. Its translation is CASSPGTGWSTEAFF.

At least ten counts were recorded for this clonotype. This rearrangement joins TRBV4-3 to TRBJ1-4; tentative D call: TRBD1 (6 bases). Germline CDR1 LGHNA, CDR2 YSLEER. This CDR3 spans 15 amino acids. Trimming left V 0 bases short and J 8 bases short, with 13 bases between. The CDR3 bases are TGCGCCAGCAGCCAAGATCACCAGGGGTGGGAAAAACTGTTTTTT. Its translation: CASSQDHQGWEKLFF.

This clonotype was detected only a few times. The V gene is TRBV5-6, the J gene TRBJ1-5, with a weak D call TRBD1 (5 bases). Between the trimmed V and J ends, which lost 6 bases and 1 base, there was a span of 17 bases. This CDR3 has 16 amino acids. Germline values: CDR1 SGHDT, CDR2 YYEEEE. For the CDR3, the DNA is TGTGCCAGCACCCGGAGGGGCAGGGCGAGCAATCAGCCCCAGCATTTT. This codes for CASTRRGRASNQPQHF.

This clonotype was recorded at least ten times. The chain joins TRBV4-3 to TRBJ2-3; D is ambiguous. The V end lost 0 bases, the J end lost 5 bases, and 6 bases lay between the germline ends. Germline CDR1 and CDR2: LGHNA and YSLEER. The CDR3 is 13 residues long. The CDR3 spells CASSQDKLDTQYF. The CDR3 DNA sequence: TGCGCCAGCAGCCAAGATAAGCTAGATACGCAGTATTTT.

This rearrangement joins TRBV20-1 to TRBJ1-6, with D perhaps matching TRBD1 (5 bases). This CDR3 has 16 residues. The V end lost 6 bases, the J end lost 0 bases, and 15 bases lay between the germline ends. The V gene's germline CDR1 is DFQATT and CDR2 SNEGSKA (reference sequence). In DNA, the CDR3 is TGCAGTGCAAGGGGCTGGCGGAGCTCCTATAATTCACCCCTCCACTTT. Its translation: CSARGWRSSYNSPLHF.

The J gene is TRBJ2-7, the V gene TRBV3-1; D unresolved. Trimming removed 1 base from V and 5 bases from J, with 9 bases in between. CDR3 length equals 13 residues. The germline CDR1 and CDR2 sequences are LGHDT and YNNKEL (reference sequence). The CDR3 is CASSQAYSHEQYF. DNA for the CDR3: TGTGCCAGCAGCCAAGCATACAGCCACGAGCAGTACTTC.

CDR3 sequence (DNA): TGTGCCGGGGCACCCTATGGCTACACCTTC. Translated, it gives CAGAPYGYTF. This rearrangement joins TRBV6-5 to TRBJ1-2; D may be TRBD1 (5 bases). The length of the CDR3 is 10 residues. CDR1 and CDR2 (germline): MNHEY, SVGAGI. Trimming pared 11 bases from V and 4 bases from J, leaving 8 bases between.

This rearrangement joins TRBV7-9 to TRBJ2-3; D might be TRBD1 (6 bases). Germline V gives CDR1 SEHNR, CDR2 FQNEAQ (reference sequence). There are 15 residues in the CDR3. V was pared by 1 base and J by 3 bases, with 11 bases between. The CDR3 region has the DNA TGTGCCAGCAGCTTAGGGGCAGGGGAGACAGATACGCAGTATTTT. Residues: CASSLGAGETDTQYF.

This clonotype was seen many times. The chain joins TRBV28 to TRBJ1-6; a possible D gene is TRBD1 (6 bases). V lost 9 bases and J lost 7, with 16 bases in between. The CDR3 extends over 14 amino acids. Germline lookup yields CDR1 MDHEN and CDR2 SYDVKM. CDR3 nucleotide sequence: TGTGCCAGTAACACAGGGTACGGCAATTCACCCCTCCACTTT. Translating gives CASNTGYGNSPLHF.

J is TRBJ1-1 and V is TRBV18; 12 positions match TRBD1. V dropped 3 bases and J dropped 1; count of bases not matched to a gene: 3. From germline, CDR1 is KGHSH and CDR2 LQKENI. The CDR3 is made up of 16 amino acids. CDR3 amino acids: CASSPGTGGSNTEAFF. The CDR3 bases are TGTGCCAGCTCACCCGGGACAGGGGGCTCGAACACTGAAGCTTTCTTT.

This clonotype was counted many times. This sequence joins TRBV9 and TRBJ1-5; possibly TRBD1 for D (5 bases). This CDR3 comprises 15 residues. Trimming removed 2 bases at V and 1 base at J, with 10 bases between. Germline V gives CDR1 SGDLS, CDR2 YYNGEE. The CDR3 DNA is TGTGCCAGCAGCGTGCGAGGGGACAGCAATCAGCCCCAGCATTTT. Translation: CASSVRGDSNQPQHF.

This clonotype occurred many times. The chain joins TRBV20-1 to TRBJ2-2; 11 bases fit TRBD2. The V gene's germline CDR1 is DFQATT and CDR2 SNEGSKA (reference sequence). With V trimmed by 4 bases and J by 1 base, 5 bases remained unmatched. This CDR3 is built from 16 residues. The CDR3 reads CSATSSGGWNTGELFF. CDR3 bases: TGCAGTGCTACCTCTAGCGGGGGGTGGAACACCGGGGAGCTGTTTTTT.

The chain links TRBV10-3 to TRBJ2-1; 9 bases fit TRBD2. Germline CDR1 is ENHRY and CDR2 is SYGVKD. V lost 4 bases, J lost 8 bases, and 12 bases stayed unmatched. The CDR3 is made up of 16 amino acids. CDR3 nucleotides: TGTGCCATCAGTGGAGGAACTGGCGGGGGGGCCGATGAGCAGTTCTTC. The encoded protein is CAISGGTGGGADEQFF.

The CDR3 protein is CSALYQGGGQPQHF. As DNA, the CDR3 is TGCAGTGCTCTTTACCAAGGGGGCGGTCAGCCCCAGCATTTT. This chain uses TRBV20-1 with TRBJ1-5, with TRBD1 matching over 7 bases. The junction had 10 bases not matched to a gene; V was cut back by 5 bases and J by 6 bases. Germline CDR1 and CDR2: DFQATT and SNEGSKA (reference sequence). The CDR3 runs 14 residues.

The gene calls are TRBV5-4 and TRBJ2-3; 11 positions agree with TRBD2. V shed 4 bases, J shed 5 bases, and the junction held 3 bases outside the gene matches. Germline-derived CDR1 and CDR2 are SGHNT and YYREEE (reference sequence). This CDR3 has 14 residues. In nucleotides, the CDR3 is TGTGCCAGCAGCCGGGGGACTAGCGGAGATACGCAGTATTTT. It specifies CASSRGTSGDTQYF.

This clonotype came up many times. The chain joins TRBV5-5 to TRBJ1-5; 7 positions agree with TRBD1. This CDR3 spans 14 amino acids. CDR1 SGHKS and CDR2 YYEKEE come from the germline V gene (reference sequence). After removal of 5 bases from V and 4 bases from J, the junction contained 6 bases not matched to a gene. The CDR3 DNA is TGTGCCAGCAGTTTTCAGACAGGGAATCAGCCCCAGCATTTT. Amino acids: CASSFQTGNQPQHF. Full variable domain (outside the CDR3, taken from reference TRBV5-5 and TRBJ1-5): DAGVTQSPTHLIKTRGQQVTLRCSPISGHKSVSWYQQVLGQGPQFIFQYYEKEERGRGNFPDRFSARQFPNYSSELNVNALLLGDSALYLCASSFQTGNQPQHFGDGTRLSIL.

Many counts were recorded for this clonotype. The chain couples TRBV28 to TRBJ2-7, with 7 bases lining up with TRBD1. Germline-derived CDR1 and CDR2 are MDHEN and SYDVKM. The CDR3 sequence is 15 residues long. The V gene end was trimmed by 10 bases and the J gene end by 0 bases; junction bases not matched to a gene: 12. The CDR3 coding sequence is TGTGCCACTCGAGAAACAGGGGATACCTCCTACGAGCAGTACTTC. Its protein is CATRETGDTSYEQYF.

The chain has TRBV28 and TRBJ1-6; D not certain. Germline V CDR1 and CDR2: MDHEN, SYDVKM. The germline V and J ends were trimmed by 11 bases and 7 bases, with 12 bases remaining between them. The CDR3 is 12 amino acids. The CDR3 loop is CAGRRTNSPLHF. CDR3 DNA: TGTGCCGGGCGTAGAACGAATTCACCCCTCCACTTT.